These T cell receptor beta chains were read from a single sample in a study of cytomegalovirus exposure and HLA in healthy donors. Clones were read by immunoSEQ multiplex PCR, and TCRdb kept only the in-frame ones, dropping some. The sample yields some 200,000 clones, roughly 86% seen once. Sequencing was performed on PBMCs. Source of these receptors: a man aged 25 to 45 in good health and CMV-seropositive. CDR3s include the opening cysteine and the closing phenylalanine or tryptophan. Each record gives: D gene, V gene, CDR3 length, clone size, J gene, CDR3 DNA, CDR3 protein. A D gene is named only where the DNA matches it firmly. Clone sizes are given selectively: once, few, many, or a class where the clone is expanded.

>NA|TRBV27|14|once|TRBJ1-5
TGTGCCAGCAGTTTATCTATGTTTAATCAGCCCCAGCATTTT
CASSLSMFNQPQHF
>NA|TRBV6-1|13|NA|TRBJ2-7
TGTGCCAGCAGTCCGGACAGTCTCTACGAGCAGTACTTC
CASSPDSLYEQYF
>NA|TRBV30|12|NA|TRBJ1-4
TGTGCCTGGAGGTCAAGTAGGGAAAAACTGTTTTTT
CAWRSSREKLFF
>NA|TRBV6-5|16|NA|TRBJ2-3
TGTGCCAGCAGTTACCAGGGGCGAGGGACCGCAGATACGCAGTATTTT
CASSYQGRGTADTQYF
>TRBD1|TRBV5-6|15|NA|TRBJ2-7
TGTGCCAGCAGCTTGGTGGGACAGGGAATCTACGAGCAGTACTTC
CASSLVGQGIYEQYF
>NA|TRBV6-8|14|NA|TRBJ2-7
TGTGCCAGCAATTTCCCCCGACTCTTCTACGAGCAGTACTTC
CASNFPRLFYEQYF
>TRBD1|TRBV11-3|15|NA|TRBJ1-1
TGTGCCAGCAGCCCATCGGGACAGGCCCTTGCCGGAGCTTTCTTT
CASSPSGQALAGAFF
>TRBD2|TRBV27|16|NA|TRBJ2-2
TGTGCCAGCAGTTTATTGAGCAGCGGGAGGGACGGGGAGCTGTTTTTT
CASSLLSSGRDGELFF
>NA|TRBV6-5|16|NA|TRBJ2-7
TGTGCCAGCAGTTACTCGGAGGGGGTGGTCTCCTACGAGCAGTACTTC
CASSYSEGVVSYEQYF
>NA|TRBV23-1|14|NA|TRBJ1-1
TGCGCCAGCAGGGACGGGGGGGCGAACACTGAAGCTTTCTTT
CASRDGGANTEAFF
>TRBD1|TRBV25-1|18|once|TRBJ2-1
TGTGCCAGCAGTGACACCGGCTTGACAGGGCCCTCCTACAATGAGCAGTTCTTC
CASSDTGLTGPSYNEQFF
>TRBD1|TRBV9|14|NA|TRBJ2-5
TGTGCCAGCAGCGGGGACAGTATATTAGAGACCCAGTACTTC
CASSGDSILETQYF
>NA|TRBV11-3|13|NA|TRBJ1-2
TGTGCCAGCAGCCGGACAGCTAACTATGGCTACACCTTC
CASSRTANYGYTF
>NA|TRBV28|14|NA|TRBJ2-7
TGTGCCAGCAGTTTGGTCGGCAGATCCTACGAGCAGTACTTC
CASSLVGRSYEQYF
>NA|TRBV5-1|17|NA|TRBJ2-1
TGCGCCAGCAGCCGACTGACAGAAACTATTGCCTACAATGAGCAGTTCTTC
CASSRLTETIAYNEQFF
>TRBD1|TRBV6-1|15|NA|TRBJ1-5
TGTGCCAGCAGTGATAGGGACAGGGGGTTTCAGCCCCAGCATTTT
CASSDRDRGFQPQHF
>TRBD2|TRBV7-2|16|NA|TRBJ2-2
TGTGCCAGCGGTAACAAGCGGGACCCGAACACCGGGGAGCTGTTTTTT
CASGNKRDPNTGELFF
>NA|TRBV5-6|15|NA|TRBJ1-3
TGTGCCAGCTTCGACCGGGGCCTCTCTGGAAACACCATATATTTT
CASFDRGLSGNTIYF
>NA|TRBV9|15|NA|TRBJ2-7
TGTGCCAGCAGCGTCGATGGGGGCCCCGACTACGAGCAGTACTTC
CASSVDGGPDYEQYF
>NA|TRBV7-3|12|NA|TRBJ2-1
TGTGCCAGCAGCCAGGGGCTCAATGAGCAGTTCTTC
CASSQGLNEQFF
>NA|TRBV6-6|14|NA|TRBJ1-2
TGTGCCAGCAGTTATCAACAGGAGAACTATGGCTACACCTTC
CASSYQQENYGYTF
>TRBD1|TRBV11-2|15|NA|TRBJ2-7
TGTGCCAGCAGACCAATCCGGGACAGATACTACGAGCAGTACTTC
CASRPIRDRYYEQYF
>TRBD2|TRBV27|16|few|TRBJ2-3
TGTGCCAGCAGTTCGAGACTAGCGGGAGTAACAGATACGCAGTATTTT
CASSSRLAGVTDTQYF
>NA|TRBV5-5|16|NA|TRBJ1-3
TGTGCCAGCAGCTTGGTTCTAATGCACTCTGGAAACACCATATATTTT
CASSLVLMHSGNTIYF
>NA|TRBV5-5|11|NA|TRBJ2-1
TGTGCCAGCAGCTTTACCAATGAGCAGTTCTTC
CASSFTNEQFF
>TRBD2|TRBV6-5|14|NA|TRBJ2-5
TGTGCCAGCAGTGACCCAGGCGGGGGAGAGACCCAGTACTTC
CASSDPGGGETQYF
>TRBD1|TRBV28|16|NA|TRBJ2-7
TGTGCCAGCAGTTTCCCCGTCGGGGACAGGTCGTACGAGCAGTACTTC
CASSFPVGDRSYEQYF
>TRBD2|TRBV9|21|NA|TRBJ2-3
TGTGCCAGCAACCCGACCGGGACTAGCGGGAGGACCTCGACTAGCACAGATACGCAGTATTTT
CASNPTGTSGRTSTSTDTQYF
>NA|TRBV6-5|12|NA|TRBJ1-2
TGTGCCAGCAGTCCTCAGGCGGGCGGCTACACCTTC
CASSPQAGGYTF